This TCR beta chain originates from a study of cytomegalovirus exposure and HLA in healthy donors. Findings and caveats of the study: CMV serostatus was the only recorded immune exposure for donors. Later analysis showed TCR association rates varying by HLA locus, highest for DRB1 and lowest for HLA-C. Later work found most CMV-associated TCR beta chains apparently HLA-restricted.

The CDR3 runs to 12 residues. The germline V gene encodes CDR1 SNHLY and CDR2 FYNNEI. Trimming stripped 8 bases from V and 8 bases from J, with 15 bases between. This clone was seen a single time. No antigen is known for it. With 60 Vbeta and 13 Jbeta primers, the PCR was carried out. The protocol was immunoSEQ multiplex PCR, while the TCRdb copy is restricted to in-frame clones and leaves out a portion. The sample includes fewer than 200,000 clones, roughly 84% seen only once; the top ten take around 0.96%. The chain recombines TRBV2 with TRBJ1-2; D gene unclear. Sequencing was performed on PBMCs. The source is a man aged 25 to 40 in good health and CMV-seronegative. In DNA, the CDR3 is TGTGCCAGCCAACCCTCACGAGAGGGCTACACCTTC. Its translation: CASQPSREGYTF.